This T cell receptor (beta chain) was sequenced during a study of cytomegalovirus exposure and HLA in healthy donors. Study summary: For the approximately 400 genotyped donors, approximately 83% fell within the Caucasian-associated ancestry cluster. General study findings and limits: According to a later analysis, most TCR beta chains associated with CMV appeared HLA-restricted. Reports indicate that TCR beta sequences accurately predicted the HLA-A and HLA-B alleles of most subjects. Sequencing artifact likely explains a cluster of highly shared sequence variants.

A multiplex PCR was run with 60 Vbeta primers and 13 Jbeta primers. The data were produced by immunoSEQ multiplex PCR, yet TCRdb's version contains in-frame clones alone and is incomplete. Here the sample spans roughly 110,000 clones, roughly 73% being singletons. A remark on this clone: Its antigen is unknown. The same CDR3 is also encoded by other DNA sequences in this sample.

This sequence originates from a man aged 35-49 years in good health and CMV-seronegative. Material for sequencing was PBMCs.

CDR3 residues: CASSLRPGNQPQHF. CDR3 DNA: TGTGCCAGCAGCCTAAGGCCGGGAAATCAGCCCCAGCATTTT. The rearrangement joins TRBV27 to TRBJ1-5; no reliable D call. The germline CDR1 and CDR2 sequences are MNHEY and SMNVEV (reference sequence). The V end lost 6 bases, the J end lost 4 bases, and 13 bases lay between the germline ends. This CDR3 is built from 14 residues.